Below are 11 T cell receptor beta chains sequenced from a single sample in a study of cytomegalovirus exposure and HLA in healthy donors. With 60 Vbeta and 13 Jbeta primers, the PCR was carried out. TCRdb's copy holds only in-frame clones and misses some; the assay was immunoSEQ multiplex PCR. Of 95,000 to 110,000 clones in the sample, approximately 73% were seen once. Sequenced material: PBMCs. The origin of the receptors is a young woman in good health and CMV-seropositive.

The genes are TRBV2 and TRBJ2-5; 13 bases are shared with TRBD2. The V gene's germline CDR1 is SNHLY and CDR2 FYNNEI. This CDR3 has 16 residues. The J segment lost 0 bases and the V segment lost 4 bases, leaving 2 bases of the junction unmatched. The CDR3 coding sequence is TGTGCCAGCAGTGGGGGACTAGCGGGAAACCAAGAGACCCAGTACTTC. It codes for CASSGGLAGNQETQYF.

The V call is TRBV30, the J call TRBJ1-5; no clear D gene. V was cut by 0 bases and J by 0 bases, with 15 bases left in between. The CDR3 has 17 residues. Germline V gene sequence: CDR1 GTSNPN, CDR2 SVGIG (reference sequence). CDR3 nucleotide sequence: TGTGCCTGGAGTGTACGGGGTTCCCATTATAGCAATCAGCCCCAGCATTTT. Residues: CAWSVRGSHYSNQPQHF.

This clone was detected once. This chain joins TRBV27 and TRBJ2-5; D not certain. Germline-derived CDR1 and CDR2 are MNHEY and SMNVEV (reference sequence). V gave up 7 bases and J gave up 1 base, with 10 bases separating them. The CDR3 covers 13 residues. This CDR3 is CASTQLGQETQYF. The CDR3 region has the DNA TGTGCCAGCACCCAACTCGGCCAAGAGACCCAGTACTTC.

This chain links TRBV9 with TRBJ2-7, with 8 bases matching TRBD1. Germline lookup yields CDR1 SGDLS and CDR2 YYNGEE. V shed 0 bases, J shed 3 bases, and the junction held 8 bases outside the gene matches. There are 16 residues in the CDR3. The CDR3, as DNA: TGTGCCAGCAGCGTAGGATCACAGGGGGTAAGCTACGAGCAGTACTTC. This translates into CASSVGSQGVSYEQYF.

J is TRBJ2-5 and V is TRBV5-8; maybe TRBD1 (6 bases). Between the trimmed V and J ends, which lost 4 bases and 0 bases, there was a span of 25 bases. Germline V lookup: CDR1 SGHTS, CDR2 YDEGEE. The CDR3 spans 19 residues. As DNA, the CDR3 is TGTGCCAGCAGCCTGGGGTTAGGCAGGGGCCCTCCGTACCAAGAGACCCAGTACTTC. Translated: CASSLGLGRGPPYQETQYF.

V gene TRBV9 combines with J gene TRBJ2-6; 7 positions agree with TRBD1. This CDR3 has 18 residues. The J segment lost 4 bases and the V segment lost 5 bases, leaving 15 bases of the junction unmatched. Germline-derived CDR1 and CDR2 are SGDLS and YYNGEE. CDR3 DNA: TGTGCCAGCAGTCCCCCGGGACAGTCCTTTAGGGGGGCCAACGTCCTGACTTTC. It specifies CASSPPGQSFRGANVLTF.

The chain carries TRBV19 and TRBJ2-5; D perhaps matches TRBD2 (6 bases). There are 13 residues in the CDR3. Germline values: CDR1 LNHDA, CDR2 SQIVND (reference sequence). Trimming took 4 bases from V and 3 from J, leaving 9 bases between them. The DNA for the CDR3 is TGTGCCAGTAGTACTAGCGAGAAAGAGACCCAGTACTTC. Protein: CASSTSEKETQYF.

The chain has TRBV10-3 and TRBJ2-7, with D hard to call. Germline CDR1 is ENHRY and CDR2 is SYGVKD. Trimming left V 6 bases short and J 7 bases short, with 13 bases between. The CDR3 is 12 amino acids. The CDR3 protein is CAIRATSTEQYF. CDR3 coding DNA: TGTGCCATCAGAGCCACGTCCACTGAGCAGTACTTC.

The chain combines TRBV2 with TRBJ2-3; D is undetermined. CDR1 is SNHLY and CDR2 is FYNNEI in the germline V gene. CDR3 length equals 13 residues. Trimming pared 8 bases from V and 2 bases from J, leaving 11 bases between. The CDR3: CASSLGLTDTQYF. The CDR3 DNA reads TGTGCCAGCTCTTTGGGCCTCACAGATACGCAGTATTTT.

The V gene is TRBV19, the J gene TRBJ1-5; D remains unclear. Germline assignment: CDR1 LNHDA and CDR2 SQIVND (reference sequence). The CDR3 totals 15 residues. The ends were cut back, 6 bases at V and 5 bases at J, with 17 bases in the middle. This CDR3 is CASSPGLQRDQPQHF. The CDR3 region has the DNA TGTGCCAGTAGCCCCGGGCTCCAGCGGGATCAGCCCCAGCATTTT. The whole variable domain, remainder taken from reference TRBV19 and TRBJ1-5, is DGGITQSPKYLFRKEGQNVTLSCEQNLNHDAMYWYRQDPGQGLRLIYYSQIVNDFQKGDIAEGYSVSREKKESFPLTVTSAQKNPTAFYLCASSPGLQRDQPQHFGDGTRLSIL.

V and J are TRBV7-9 and TRBJ2-1, with TRBD1 identical over 9 bases. This CDR3 is 13 amino acids long. V was pared by 8 bases and J by 9 bases, with 8 bases of the junction left unmatched. CDR1 SEHNR and CDR2 FQNEAQ come from the germline V gene (reference sequence). The CDR3, as DNA: TGTGCCAGCGGACAGGGGCCCCTAGTTGAGCAGTTCTTC. Amino acid sequence: CASGQGPLVEQFF.